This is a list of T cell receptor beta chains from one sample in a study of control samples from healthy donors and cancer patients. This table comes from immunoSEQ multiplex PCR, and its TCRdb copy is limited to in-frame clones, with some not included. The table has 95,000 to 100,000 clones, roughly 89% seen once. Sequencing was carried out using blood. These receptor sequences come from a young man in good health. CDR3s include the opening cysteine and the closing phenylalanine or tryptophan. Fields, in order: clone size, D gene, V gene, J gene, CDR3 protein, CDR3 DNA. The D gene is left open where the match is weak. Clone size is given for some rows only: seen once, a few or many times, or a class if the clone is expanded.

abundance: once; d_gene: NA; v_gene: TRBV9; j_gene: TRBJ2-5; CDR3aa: CASSVGRGQETQYF; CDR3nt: TGTGCCAGCAGCGTAGGTAGGGGCCAAGAGACCCAGTACTTC
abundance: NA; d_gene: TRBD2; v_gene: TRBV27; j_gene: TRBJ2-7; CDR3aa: CASSLIPGTSGAYEQYF; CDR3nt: TGCGCCAGCAGTTTGATCCCTGGGACTAGCGGGGCCTACGAGCAGTACTTC
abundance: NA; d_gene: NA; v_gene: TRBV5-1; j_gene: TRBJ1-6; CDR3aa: CASSWGTNNSPLHF; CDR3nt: TGCGCCAGCAGCTGGGGGACCAATAATTCACCCCTCCACTTT
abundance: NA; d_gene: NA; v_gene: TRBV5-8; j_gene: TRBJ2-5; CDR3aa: CASSLTTKRETQYF; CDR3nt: TGTGCCAGCAGCCTAACTACTAAACGAGAGACCCAGTACTTC
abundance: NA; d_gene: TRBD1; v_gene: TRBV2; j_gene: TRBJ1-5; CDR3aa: CASSRTGTGDQPQHF; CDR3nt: TGTGCCAGCAGCCGAACAGGGACAGGGGATCAGCCCCAGCATTTT
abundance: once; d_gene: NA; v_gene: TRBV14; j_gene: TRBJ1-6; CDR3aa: CASSQVGGYNSPLHF; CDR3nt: TGTGCCAGCAGCCAAGTTGGGGGCTATAATTCACCCCTCCACTTT
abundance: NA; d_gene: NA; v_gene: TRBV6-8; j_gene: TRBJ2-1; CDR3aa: CASTPVGGYNEQFF; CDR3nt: TGTGCCAGCACACCGGTTGGGGGGTACAATGAGCAGTTCTTC
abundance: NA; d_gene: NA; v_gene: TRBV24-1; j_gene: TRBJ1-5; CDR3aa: CATSDSTDRLYNQPQHF; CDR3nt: TGTGCCACCAGTGATTCAACCGACAGGTTGTACAATCAGCCCCAGCATTTT
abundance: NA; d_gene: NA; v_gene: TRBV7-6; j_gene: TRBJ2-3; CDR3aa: CASSLGFRVPDTQYF; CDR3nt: TGTGCCAGCAGCTTAGGTTTCCGGGTTCCAGATACGCAGTATTTT
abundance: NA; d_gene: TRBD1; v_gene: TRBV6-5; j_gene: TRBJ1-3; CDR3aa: CASSYSGGAGGNTIYF; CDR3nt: TGTGCCAGCAGTTACTCAGGGGGCGCAGGAGGAAACACCATATATTTT
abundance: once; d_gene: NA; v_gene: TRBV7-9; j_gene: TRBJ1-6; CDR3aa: CASSLVGQKNSPLHF; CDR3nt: TGTGCCAGCAGCTTAGTTGGGCAGAAAAATTCACCCCTCCACTTT
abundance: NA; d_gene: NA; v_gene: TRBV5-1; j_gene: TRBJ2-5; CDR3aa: CASSLAGPETQYF; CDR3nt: TGCGCCAGCAGCTTGGCCGGCCCAGAGACCCAGTACTTC
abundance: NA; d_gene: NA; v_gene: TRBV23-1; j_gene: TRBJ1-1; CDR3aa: CASGRGGTSSYEAFF; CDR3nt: TGCGCCAGCGGTCGGGGTGGGACTTCGAGCTACGAAGCTTTCTTT
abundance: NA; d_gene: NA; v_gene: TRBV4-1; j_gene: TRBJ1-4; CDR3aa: CASSRPTVTNEKLFF; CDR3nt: TGCGCCAGCAGCCGGCCGACAGTGACTAATGAAAAACTGTTTTTT
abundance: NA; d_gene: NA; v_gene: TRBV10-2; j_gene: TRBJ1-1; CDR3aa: CASRIGGMNTEAFF; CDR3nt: TGCGCCAGCAGAATAGGTGGCATGAACACTGAAGCTTTCTTT
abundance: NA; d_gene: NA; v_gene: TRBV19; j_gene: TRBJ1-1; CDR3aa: CASSIRGNTEAFF; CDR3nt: TGTGCCAGTAGTATAAGGGGGAACACTGAAGCTTTCTTT
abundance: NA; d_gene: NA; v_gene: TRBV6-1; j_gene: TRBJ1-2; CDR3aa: CASSDAAGTRYTF; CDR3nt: TGTGCCAGCAGTGACGCGGCAGGGACTCGCTACACCTTC
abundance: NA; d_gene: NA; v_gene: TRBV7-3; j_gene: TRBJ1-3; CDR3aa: CASSRSPDSSGNTIYF; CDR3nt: TGTGCCAGCAGCCGTAGCCCAGACAGCTCTGGAAACACCATATATTTT
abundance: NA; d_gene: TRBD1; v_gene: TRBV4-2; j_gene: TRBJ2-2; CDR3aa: CASSRAYRDRGRSGELFF; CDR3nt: TGTGCCAGCAGCCGAGCCTACCGGGACAGGGGGCGAAGCGGGGAGCTGTTTTTT
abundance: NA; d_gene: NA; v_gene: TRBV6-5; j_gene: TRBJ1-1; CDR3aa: CASLARRASNTEAFF; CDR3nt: TGTGCCAGCCTTGCCCGGCGGGCCTCGAACACTGAAGCTTTCTTT
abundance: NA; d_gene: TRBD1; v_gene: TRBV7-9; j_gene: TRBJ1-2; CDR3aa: CASSLVGTDYGYTF; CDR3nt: TGTGCCAGCAGCTTAGTTGGGACAGACTATGGCTACACCTTC
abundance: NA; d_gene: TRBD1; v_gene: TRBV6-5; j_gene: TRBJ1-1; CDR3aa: CASSYQDRDTEAFF; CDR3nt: TGTGCCAGCAGTTACCAGGACAGGGACACTGAAGCTTTCTTT
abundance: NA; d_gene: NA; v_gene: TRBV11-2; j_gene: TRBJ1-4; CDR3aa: CASSPIKGREKLFF; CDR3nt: TGTGCCAGCAGCCCAATAAAGGGCAGGGAAAAACTGTTTTTT
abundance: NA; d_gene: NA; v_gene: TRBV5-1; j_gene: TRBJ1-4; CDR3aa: CASSFGNEKLFF; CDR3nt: TGCGCCAGCAGCTTCGGCAATGAAAAACTGTTTTTT
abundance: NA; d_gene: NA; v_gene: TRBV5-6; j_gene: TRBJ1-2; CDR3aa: CASSLRYTEYGYTF; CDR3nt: TGTGCCAGCAGCTTGAGGTACACCGAGTATGGCTACACCTTC
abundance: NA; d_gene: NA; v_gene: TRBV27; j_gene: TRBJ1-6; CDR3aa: CASTPGLPLDSYNSPLHF; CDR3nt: TGTGCCAGCACGCCAGGGCTTCCTCTAGACTCCTATAATTCACCCCTCCACTTT
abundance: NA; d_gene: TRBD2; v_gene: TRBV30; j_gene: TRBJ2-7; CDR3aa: CAWMVRTSGSYEQYF; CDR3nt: TGTGCCTGGATGGTTAGGACTAGCGGATCCTACGAGCAGTACTTC
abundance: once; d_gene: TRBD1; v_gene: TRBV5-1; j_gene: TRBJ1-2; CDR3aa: CASSLHDRGSGYTF; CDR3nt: TGCGCCAGCAGCTTACACGACAGGGGTAGTGGCTACACCTTC
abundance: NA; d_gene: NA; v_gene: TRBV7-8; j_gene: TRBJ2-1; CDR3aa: CASSLAGISYNEQFF; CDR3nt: TGTGCCAGCAGCTTAGCAGGGATTTCCTACAATGAGCAGTTCTTC
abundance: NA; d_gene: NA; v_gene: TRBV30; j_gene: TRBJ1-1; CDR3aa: CAWSVWGRTENTEAFF; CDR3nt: TGTGCCTGGAGTGTTTGGGGGCGGACAGAGAACACTGAAGCTTTCTTT
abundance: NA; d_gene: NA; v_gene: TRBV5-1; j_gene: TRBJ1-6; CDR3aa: CASSLYGGRSPLHF; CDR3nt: TGCGCCAGCAGCTTGTATGGGGGGAGGTCACCCCTCCACTTT
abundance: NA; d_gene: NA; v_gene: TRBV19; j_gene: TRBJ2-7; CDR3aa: CASSRQGGAGYEQYF; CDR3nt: TGTGCCAGTAGTAGACAGGGTGGAGCGGGCTACGAGCAGTACTTC
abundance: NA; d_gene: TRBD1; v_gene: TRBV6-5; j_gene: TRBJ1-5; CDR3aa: CASRDRGFNQPQHF; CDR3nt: TGTGCCAGCAGGGACAGGGGATTCAATCAGCCCCAGCATTTT
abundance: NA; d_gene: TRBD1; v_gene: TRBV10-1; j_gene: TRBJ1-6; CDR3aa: CASSRYRGNSPLHF; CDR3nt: TGCGCCAGCAGTCGGTACAGGGGAAATTCACCCCTCCACTTT
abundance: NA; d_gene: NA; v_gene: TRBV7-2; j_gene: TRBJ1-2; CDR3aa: CASRDSSGTPGYGYTF; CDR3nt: TGTGCCAGCAGAGATAGTTCCGGGACACCCGGCTATGGCTACACCTTC
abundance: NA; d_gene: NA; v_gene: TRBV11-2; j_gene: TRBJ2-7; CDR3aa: CASSLGGVTYEQYF; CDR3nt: TGTGCCAGCAGCTTGGGCGGGGTGACCTACGAGCAGTACTTC
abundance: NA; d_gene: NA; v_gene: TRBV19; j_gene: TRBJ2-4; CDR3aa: CASSIDAWQGRNIQYF; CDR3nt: TGTGCCAGTAGTATAGATGCCTGGCAGGGCAGAAACATTCAGTACTTC
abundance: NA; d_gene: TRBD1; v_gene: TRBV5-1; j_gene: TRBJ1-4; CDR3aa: CASSLTGQGDEKLFF; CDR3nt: TGCGCCAGCAGCTTGACCGGACAGGGTGATGAAAAACTGTTTTTT
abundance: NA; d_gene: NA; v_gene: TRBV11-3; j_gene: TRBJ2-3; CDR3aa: CASSGHGRDTQYF; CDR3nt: TGTGCCAGCAGCGGACATGGGAGGGATACGCAGTATTTT
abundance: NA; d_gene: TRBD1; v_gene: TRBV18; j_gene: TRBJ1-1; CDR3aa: CASSRGQGTNTEAFF; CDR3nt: TGTGCCAGCTCCCGCGGACAGGGGACGAACACTGAAGCTTTCTTT
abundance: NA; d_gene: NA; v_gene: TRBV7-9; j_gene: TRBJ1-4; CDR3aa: CASSLPPGPPGNEKLFF; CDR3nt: TGTGCCAGCAGCCTTCCGCCTGGACCACCGGGCAATGAAAAACTGTTTTTT
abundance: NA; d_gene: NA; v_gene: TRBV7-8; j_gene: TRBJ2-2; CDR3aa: CASSAHQRRDTGELFF; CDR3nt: TGTGCCAGCAGCGCACACCAGCGGAGGGACACCGGGGAGCTGTTTTTT
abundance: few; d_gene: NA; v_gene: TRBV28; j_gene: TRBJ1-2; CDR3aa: CASSLGSFNYGYTF; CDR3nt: TGTGCCAGCAGTTTGGGAAGCTTTAACTATGGCTACACCTTC
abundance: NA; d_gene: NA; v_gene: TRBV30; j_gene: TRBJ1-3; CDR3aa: CAWSDWTVVGSGNTIYF; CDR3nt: TGTGCCTGGAGTGATTGGACAGTCGTAGGTTCTGGAAACACCATATATTTT
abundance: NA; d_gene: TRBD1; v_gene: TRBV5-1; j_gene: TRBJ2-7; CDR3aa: CASSFTGQGAHEQYF; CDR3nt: TGCGCCAGCAGCTTCACGGGACAGGGGGCCCACGAGCAGTACTTC
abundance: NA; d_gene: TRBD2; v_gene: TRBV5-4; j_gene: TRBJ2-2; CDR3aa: CASSFIAGDLTGELFF; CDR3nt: TGTGCCAGCAGCTTCATAGCGGGAGACCTCACCGGGGAGCTGTTTTTT
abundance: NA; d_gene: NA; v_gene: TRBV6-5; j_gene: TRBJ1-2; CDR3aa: CASRGRVDYGYTF; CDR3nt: TGTGCTTCACGGGGCAGGGTTGACTATGGCTACACCTTC
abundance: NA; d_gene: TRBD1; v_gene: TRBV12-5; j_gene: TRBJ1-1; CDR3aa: CASGLVQGEAFF; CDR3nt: TGTGCTAGTGGTTTGGTACAGGGGGAAGCTTTCTTT
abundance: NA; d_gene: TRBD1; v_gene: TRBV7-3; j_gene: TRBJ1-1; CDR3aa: CASSPRQGGVTEAFF; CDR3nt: TGTGCCAGCAGCCCACGACAGGGAGGGGTCACTGAAGCTTTCTTT
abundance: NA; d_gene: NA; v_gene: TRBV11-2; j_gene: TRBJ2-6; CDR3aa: CASSPSWASGANVLTF; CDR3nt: TGTGCCAGCAGCCCATCCTGGGCCTCTGGGGCCAACGTCCTGACTTTC
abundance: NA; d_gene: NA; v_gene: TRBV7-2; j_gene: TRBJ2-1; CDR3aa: CASSLAGYNNEQFF; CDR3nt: TGTGCCAGCAGCTTAGCTGGATACAACAATGAGCAGTTCTTC
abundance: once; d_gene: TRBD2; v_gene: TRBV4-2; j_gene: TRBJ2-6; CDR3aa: CASSQTWRGFTSGANVLTF; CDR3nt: TGTGCCAGCAGCCAAACATGGCGGGGGTTCACCTCTGGGGCCAACGTCCTGACTTTC
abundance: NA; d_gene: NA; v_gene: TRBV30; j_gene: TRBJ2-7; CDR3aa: CAWSVLGGEQYF; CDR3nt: TGTGCCTGGAGTGTATTGGGAGGAGAGCAGTACTTC
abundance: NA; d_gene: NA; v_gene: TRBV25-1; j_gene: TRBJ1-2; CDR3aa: CASSENRVPNYGYTF; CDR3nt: TGTGCCAGCAGTGAGAACAGGGTCCCTAACTATGGCTACACCTTC
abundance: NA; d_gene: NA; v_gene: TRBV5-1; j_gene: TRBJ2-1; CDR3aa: CASSLVTSRGEQFF; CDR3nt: TGCGCCAGCAGCTTGGTCACGTCGAGGGGTGAGCAGTTCTTC